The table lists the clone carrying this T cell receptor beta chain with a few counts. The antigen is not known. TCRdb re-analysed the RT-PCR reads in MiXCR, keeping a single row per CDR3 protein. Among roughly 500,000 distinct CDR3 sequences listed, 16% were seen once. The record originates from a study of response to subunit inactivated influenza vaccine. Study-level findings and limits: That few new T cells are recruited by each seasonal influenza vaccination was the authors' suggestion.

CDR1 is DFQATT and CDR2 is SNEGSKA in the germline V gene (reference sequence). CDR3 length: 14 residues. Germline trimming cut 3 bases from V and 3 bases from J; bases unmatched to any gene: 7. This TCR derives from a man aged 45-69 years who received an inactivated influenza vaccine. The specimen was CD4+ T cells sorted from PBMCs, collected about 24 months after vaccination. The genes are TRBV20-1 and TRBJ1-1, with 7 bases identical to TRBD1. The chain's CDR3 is CSARLSGGYTEAFF. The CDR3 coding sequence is TGCAGTGCTAGGTTGTCAGGGGGGTACACTGAAGCTTTCTTT.